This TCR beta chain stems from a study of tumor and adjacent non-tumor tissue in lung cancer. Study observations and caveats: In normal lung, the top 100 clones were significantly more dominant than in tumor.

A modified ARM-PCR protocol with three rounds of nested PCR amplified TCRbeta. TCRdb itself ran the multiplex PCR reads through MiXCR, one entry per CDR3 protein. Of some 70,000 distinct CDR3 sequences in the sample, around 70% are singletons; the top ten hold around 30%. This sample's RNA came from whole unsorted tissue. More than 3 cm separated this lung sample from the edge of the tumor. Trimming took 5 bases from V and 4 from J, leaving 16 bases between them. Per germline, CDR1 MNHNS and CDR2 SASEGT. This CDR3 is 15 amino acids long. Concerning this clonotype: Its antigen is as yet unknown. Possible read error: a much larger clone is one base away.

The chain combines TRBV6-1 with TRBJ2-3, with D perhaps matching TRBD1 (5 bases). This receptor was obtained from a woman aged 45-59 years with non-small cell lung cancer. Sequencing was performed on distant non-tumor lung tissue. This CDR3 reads CASSQWGLLSDTQYF. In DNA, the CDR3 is TGTGCCAGCAGTCAATGGGGCTTGCTTTCAGATACGCAGTATTTT.